The 20 T cell receptor beta chains in this list originate from one sample, sequenced in a study of blood T cell repertoires in COVID-19. Sequenced by immunoSEQ multiplex PCR; TCRdb stores in-frame clones only, minus some. The table lists around 160,000 clones, about 90% of them singletons. Sequencing was carried out using peripheral blood. The source of these receptors is a human donor in a cohort sampled during active COVID-19.

This clone was seen a few times. The junction departs from the called germline gene at one end, perhaps through a read error. V usage is TRBV19 and J usage is TRBJ1-5; possible D gene TRBD1, 6 bases. The CDR3 length is 14 residues. The V gene's germline CDR1 is LNHDA and CDR2 SQIVND (reference sequence). The CDR3 DNA is TGTGCCAGTAGAGGACAGATTGGGAATCGGCCCCAGCATTTT. It yields the protein CASRGQIGNRPQHF.

The chain employs TRBV6-5 and TRBJ2-4, with D possibly being TRBD2 (7 bases). V was cut by 6 bases and J by 2 bases, with 8 bases left in between. This CDR3 is built from 13 residues. CDR1 and CDR2 from the germline V gene are MNHEY and SVGAGI. The CDR3 loop is CASRGGPKNIQYF. As DNA, the CDR3 is TGTGCCAGCAGGGGGGGGCCCAAAAACATTCAGTACTTC.

The chain joins TRBV30 to TRBJ1-1; a weak D match, TRBD1 (6 bases). Germline V CDR1 and CDR2: GTSNPN, SVGIG (reference sequence). V dropped 1 base and J dropped 4 bases, with 10 bases sitting between them. The CDR3 contains 13 residues. The CDR3, as DNA: TGTGCCTGGAGTGGGCAGGGGATCACTGAAGCTTTCTTT. It yields the protein CAWSGQGITEAFF.

This clone was counted between two and nine times. In DNA, the CDR3 is TGTGCCAGCAGGGGGACTTCTGGAAACACCATATATTTT. Its translation is CASRGTSGNTIYF. The chain combines TRBV12-3 or TRBV12-4 with TRBJ1-3; TRBD1 might be the D (5 bases). The CDR3 has 13 residues. V was shortened by 6 bases and J by 1 base, with 7 bases between the two germline ends.

The chain recombines TRBV6-6 with TRBJ1-3, with D possibly matching TRBD1 (6 bases). Germline CDR1 MNHNY, CDR2 SVGAGI (reference sequence). Deletions cut 5 bases from V and 2 bases from J, with 13 bases between. This CDR3 region has 15 residues. The CDR3 loop is CASSDQGTTGNTIYF. The CDR3 DNA sequence: TGTGCCAGCAGTGATCAGGGGACAACTGGAAACACCATATATTTT.

The gene calls are TRBV7-2 and TRBJ1-1, with 9 bases that match TRBD1. In germline, CDR1 is SGHTA, CDR2 FQGNSA. The CDR3 is 14 residues long. V lost 5 bases to trimming and J lost 6 bases; unmatched junction nucleotides: 7. The DNA for the CDR3 is TGTGCCAGCAGCGTTACAGGGGGCAAACCTGAAGCTTTCTTT. Translation gives CASSVTGGKPEAFF.

The chain has TRBV29-1 and TRBJ2-7; D is possibly TRBD1 (5 bases). V lost 2 bases to trimming and J lost 3 bases, with 8 bases between them. The germline V gene encodes CDR1 SQVTM and CDR2 ANQGSEA. This CDR3 contains 12 residues. This CDR3 is CSVEQGIYEQYF. CDR3 in DNA: TGCAGCGTTGAACAGGGAATCTACGAGCAGTACTTC.

The gene calls are TRBV7-2 and TRBJ1-6; TRBD1 might be the D (5 bases). The CDR3 is made up of 14 amino acids. V dropped 1 base and J dropped 7 bases, with 8 bases sitting between them. Per the germline V gene, CDR1 is SGHTA and CDR2 is FQGNSA. The CDR3 sequence is CASSLGTTNSPLHF. The CDR3 coding sequence is TGTGCCAGCAGCTTAGGGACAACGAATTCACCCCTCCACTTT.

This clone was picked up one time. The rearrangement uses TRBV4-1 and TRBJ2-7, with D maybe TRBD1 (7 bases). Germline V gene lookup returns CDR1 MGHRA and CDR2 YSYEKL. V lost 1 base, J lost 4 bases, and 17 bases lay in between. The CDR3 has 16 amino acids. CDR3 DNA sequence: TGCGCCAGCAGCCAAGCAGTGACAGGGACTCTTTACGAGCAGTACTTC. It translates to CASSQAVTGTLYEQYF.

The rearrangement links TRBV28 to TRBJ2-7, with TRBD1 as a possible D gene (5 bases). The V and J ends lost 2 bases and 10 bases respectively, with 12 bases between them. Germline V gene sequence: CDR1 MDHEN, CDR2 SYDVKM. This CDR3 has 12 amino acids. The CDR3 loop is CASSLLRESQYF. The DNA of the CDR3 is TGTGCCAGCAGTTTACTCAGGGAAAGTCAGTACTTC.

The chain is built from TRBV4-1 and TRBJ1-1; TRBD1 might be the D (6 bases). Germline CDR1 MGHRA, CDR2 YSYEKL. This CDR3 region has 18 residues. Trimming shortened V by 1 base and J by 3 bases, and 21 bases separated the two germline ends. For the CDR3, the DNA is TGCGCCAGCAGCCAAGGATTTAAGTGGGCAGGGGTCGACACTGAAGCTTTCTTT. Residues: CASSQGFKWAGVDTEAFF.

The chain recombines TRBV18 with TRBJ2-7, with a tentative D call TRBD2 (5 bases). The CDR3 runs 16 residues. V was pared by 2 bases and J by 1 base, with 15 bases between. The germline gives CDR1 KGHSH, CDR2 LQKENI. The CDR3 sequence: CASSPKERAGSYEQYF. The CDR3 region has the DNA TGTGCCAGCTCACCAAAGGAGAGGGCGGGTTCCTACGAGCAGTACTTC. The variable domain in full, with the rest retrieved from reference TRBV18 and TRBJ2-7, is NAGVMQNPRHLVRRRGQEARLRCSPMKGHSHVYWYRQLPEEGLKFMVYLQKENIIDESGMPKERFSAEFPKEGPSILRIQQVVRGDSAAYFCASSPKERAGSYEQYFGPGTRLTVT.

In its sample, this clone was seen once. This chain connects TRBV4-2 to TRBJ2-7, with TRBD2 matching 10 bases. The junction had 4 bases not matched to a gene; V was cut back by 0 bases and J by 2 bases. Per the germline V gene, CDR1 is LGHNA and CDR2 is YNFKEQ. This CDR3 is built from 16 residues. In DNA, the CDR3 is TGTGCCAGCAGCCAAGAGCAGCGGGGGGGTACCTACGAGCAGTACTTC. This encodes CASSQEQRGGTYEQYF.

CDR3 sequence (DNA): TGTGCCAGTAGTATTCGGAATCAGCCCCAGCATTTT. As protein: CASSIRNQPQHF. This sequence joins TRBV19 and TRBJ1-5; D is unresolved. V lost 3 bases and J 4 bases, leaving 4 bases between the germline ends. The CDR3 has 12 amino acids. Germline V CDR1 and CDR2: LNHDA, SQIVND (reference sequence).

This clone was counted once. The V and J genes are TRBV7-2 and TRBJ1-2; D is ambiguous. The CDR3 totals 15 residues. Germline lookup yields CDR1 SGHTA and CDR2 FQGNSA. V was trimmed by 5 bases and J by 5 bases, leaving 18 bases between them. The chain's CDR3 is CASSTHPGSQYGYTF. CDR3 in DNA: TGTGCCAGCAGCACACACCCCGGGAGTCAATATGGCTACACCTTC.

This chain joins TRBV7-3 and TRBJ1-1; D may be TRBD1 (6 bases). The germline V gene has CDR1 SGHTA and CDR2 FQGTGA. The germline V and J ends were trimmed by 2 bases and 0 bases, with 10 bases remaining between them. The CDR3 consists of 15 residues. CDR3 coding DNA: TGTGCCAGCAGCTTAGGGGGGGACATGAACACTGAAGCTTTCTTT. Its protein is CASSLGGDMNTEAFF.

This chain connects TRBV5-4 to TRBJ2-7, with 13 bases lining up with TRBD2. Germline-derived CDR1 and CDR2 are SGHNT and YYREEE (reference sequence). J gave up 2 bases and V 5 bases, and 7 bases lay outside the gene matches. The CDR3 length is 16 residues. CDR3 in DNA: TGTGCCAGCAGTCAAGGACTAGCGGGAGTACCCTACGAGCAGTACTTC. Protein: CASSQGLAGVPYEQYF.

This rearrangement joins TRBV4-3 to TRBJ1-6; a possible D gene is TRBD1 (5 bases). Germline loops: CDR1 LGHNA, CDR2 YSLEER. Trimming left V 4 bases short and J 7 bases short, with 17 bases between. The CDR3 has 16 amino acids. The CDR3 is CASSPTLGGDNSPLHF. CDR3 in DNA: TGCGCCAGCAGCCCGACCCTCGGGGGGGACAATTCACCCCTCCACTTT.

Here the CDR3 reads CASSLQAPGNQPQHF. CDR3 sequence (DNA): TGTGCCAGCAGCTTGCAGGCCCCGGGCAATCAGCCCCAGCATTTT. The J gene is TRBJ1-5, the V gene TRBV5-6, with D uncertain. Germline loops: CDR1 SGHDT, CDR2 YYEEEE. The CDR3 covers 15 residues. V gave up 1 base and J gave up 2 bases, with 10 bases separating them.

The rearrangement joins TRBV28 to TRBJ1-2; 7 bases align to TRBD1. The CDR3 totals 15 residues. Germline trimming cut 6 bases from V and 0 bases from J; bases unmatched to any gene: 7. Germline V gene data show CDR1 as MDHEN and CDR2 as SYDVKM. The CDR3 region has the DNA TGTGCCAGCAGCGTCATACAGGGGTCTAACTATGGCTACACCTTC. Protein: CASSVIQGSNYGYTF.